This is a list of T cell receptor beta chains from one sample in a study of a mutant IDH1 vaccine in newly diagnosed glioma. No antigens are known for them. The assay was immunoSEQ multiplex PCR, and TCRdb's table has in-frame clones only and misses some. The repertoire holds around 56,000 clones, roughly three quarters seen once, with roughly 8.4% in the top ten. Sequenced material: PBMCs, taken from a glioma patient whose treatment included an IDH1 peptide vaccine. All receptors come from a woman aged 40 to 55 with glioma. Some clones in this sample may be carry-over from other donors' samples. CDR3s include the opening cysteine and the closing phenylalanine or tryptophan. The D gene is left open where the match is weak. Clone sizes are given selectively: once, few, many, or a class where the clone is expanded.

V,size,J,D,CDR3,DNA
TRBV9,.,TRBJ2-1,TRBD2,CASSTDHGASGGNEQFF,TGTGCCAGCAGCACAGATCATGGGGCTAGCGGGGGCAATGAGCAGTTCTTC
TRBV5-8,.,TRBJ1-2,.,CASSLRVYGYTF,TGTGCCAGCAGCCTCAGGGTCTATGGCTACACCTTC
TRBV29-1,.,TRBJ1-4,.,CSVLPDSNEKLFF,TGCAGCGTTTTGCCGGACAGCAATGAAAAACTGTTTTTT
TRBV10-3,.,TRBJ2-7,.,CAISEWAYEQYF,TGTGCCATCAGTGAGTGGGCCTACGAGCAGTACTTC
TRBV6-5,.,TRBJ2-5,.,CASRRTSTETQYF,TGTGCCAGCAGACGGACTTCGACGGAGACCCAGTACTTC
TRBV10-3,.,TRBJ1-1,.,CAISAAGETTEAFF,TGTGCCATCAGTGCGGCGGGGGAGACCACTGAAGCTTTCTTT
TRBV5-1,.,TRBJ1-1,.,CASSFGGNTEAFF,TGCGCCAGCAGCTTCGGCGGCAACACTGAAGCTTTCTTT
TRBV9,.,TRBJ1-2,.,CASTQGRGYGYTF,TGTGCCAGCACGCAGGGCAGGGGCTATGGCTACACCTTC
TRBV7-9,.,TRBJ1-5,TRBD1,CASSRGQGEKNQPQHF,TGTGCCAGCAGCAGGGGACAGGGTGAAAAGAATCAGCCCCAGCATTTT
TRBV10-2,.,TRBJ1-4,TRBD1,CASSVQGHSGEKLFF,TGCGCCAGCAGTGTACAGGGGCATTCCGGGGAAAAACTGTTTTTT
TRBV19,.,TRBJ1-1,TRBD1,CASTQDRGVGHTEAFF,TGTGCCAGTACTCAAGACAGGGGAGTTGGGCACACTGAAGCTTTCTTT
TRBV30,.,TRBJ1-3,.,CAWSVGGNTIYF,TGTGCCTGGAGTGTGGGGGGAAACACCATATATTTT
TRBV10-2,.,TRBJ1-6,TRBD1,CASSEGTAYNSPLHF,TGCGCCAGCAGTGAGGGGACAGCTTATAATTCACCCCTCCACTTT
TRBV27,medium-sized,TRBJ1-2,.,CASSPDGNYGYTF,TGTGCCAGCAGTCCCGATGGGAACTATGGCTACACCTTC
TRBV11-2,.,TRBJ2-7,TRBD2,CASSFGLAGILYEQYF,TGTGCCAGCAGCTTCGGACTAGCGGGGATATTATACGAGCAGTACTTC
TRBV19,.,TRBJ2-5,.,CASSMGDQETQYF,TGTGCCAGTAGTATGGGGGACCAAGAGACCCAGTACTTC
TRBV4-1,once,TRBJ2-7,.,CASSQVRGDGRGRYEQYF,TGCGCCAGCAGCCAAGTAAGAGGGGATGGCAGGGGGAGGTACGAGCAGTACTTC
TRBV11-2,.,TRBJ1-4,.,CASSLDPGINEKLFF,TGTGCCAGCAGCTTAGATCCAGGGATTAATGAAAAACTGTTTTTT
TRBV11-1,.,TRBJ2-7,.,CASSPGTGTYEQYF,TGTGCCAGCAGCCCCGGGACGGGGACCTACGAGCAGTACTTC
TRBV5-4,.,TRBJ1-2,.,CASSLKAGHGYTF,TGTGCCAGCAGCTTGAAAGCAGGCCATGGCTACACCTTC
TRBV2,few,TRBJ2-2,.,CAIAVGSGELFF,TGTGCCATAGCAGTCGGTTCCGGGGAGCTGTTTTTT
TRBV2,.,TRBJ1-5,.,CASSKEGQMSNQPQHF,TGTGCCAGCAGTAAGGAGGGGCAGATGAGCAATCAGCCCCAGCATTTT
TRBV5-1,.,TRBJ2-7,.,CASSPPSYEQYF,TGCGCCAGCAGCCCCCCCTCTTATGAGCAGTACTTC
TRBV7-7,.,TRBJ2-5,TRBD2,CASSPTSGDQETQYF,TGTGCTAGCAGCCCGACTAGCGGGGACCAAGAGACCCAGTACTTC
TRBV5-3,.,TRBJ2-7,TRBD1,CARSTIRDRGGYEQYF,TGTGCCAGAAGCACAATCCGGGACAGGGGTGGCTACGAGCAGTACTTC
TRBV30,.,TRBJ1-2,.,CAWSVPPIYGYTF,TGTGCCTGGAGTGTACCGCCGATCTATGGCTACACCTTC
TRBV7-6,.,TRBJ2-7,TRBD1,CASSFKGTVSSYEQYF,TGTGCCAGCAGCTTTAAAGGGACAGTAAGCTCCTACGAGCAGTACTTC
TRBV18,.,TRBJ2-1,.,CASSPNGDGEQFF,TGTGCCAGCTCACCTAACGGGGATGGTGAGCAGTTCTTC
TRBV29-1,.,TRBJ1-5,TRBD1,CSVHTGEGQPQHF,TGCAGCGTTCATACAGGGGAGGGGCAGCCCCAGCATTTT
TRBV7-9,.,TRBJ2-7,.,CASSSPGGPRSYEQYF,TGTGCCAGCAGCTCCCCGGGGGGCCCCCGCTCCTACGAGCAGTACTTC
TRBV6-6,.,TRBJ1-6,.,CASSPPGARNSPLHF,TGTGCCAGCAGCCCCCCAGGAGCAAGGAATTCACCCCTCCACTTT
TRBV7-8,.,TRBJ1-2,.,CASSFGRWAGSYGYTF,TGTGCCAGCAGCTTCGGACGCTGGGCAGGGAGCTATGGCTACACCTTC
TRBV19,.,TRBJ1-2,.,CASSRQQTNYGYTF,TGTGCCAGTAGTAGGCAGCAAACCAACTATGGCTACACCTTC
TRBV7-9,.,TRBJ2-7,.,CASSLALSGAYEQYF,TGTGCCAGCAGCTTAGCGCTGAGCGGAGCCTACGAGCAGTACTTC
TRBV4-3,.,TRBJ2-7,.,CASSQDRTYEQYF,TGCGCCAGCAGCCAAGACAGGACCTACGAGCAGTACTTC
TRBV18,once,TRBJ2-3,TRBD1,CASSPGSGTGGALGTDTQYF,TGTGCCAGCTCACCAGGCTCCGGGACAGGGGGCGCGTTGGGCACAGATACGCAGTATTTT
TRBV27,.,TRBJ2-3,.,CASSSVMSTDTQYF,TGTGCCAGCAGTTCAGTGATGAGCACAGATACGCAGTATTTT
TRBV10-3,.,TRBJ2-7,.,CAISESRTGVGTNEQYF,TGTGCCATCAGTGAGTCGCGGACAGGCGTCGGGACTAACGAGCAGTACTTC
TRBV9,.,TRBJ2-3,.,CASSSRGITWDF,TGTGCCAGCAGCTCCCGGGGGATCACGTGGGATTTT
TRBV12-2,.,TRBJ2-7,.,CASRLSRGGRYEQYF,TGTGCAAGTCGCTTATCCCGGGGGGGACGCTACGAGCAGTACTTC
TRBV7-2,.,TRBJ1-2,TRBD1,CASSSGQGYGYTF,TGTGCCAGCAGCTCGGGACAGGGCTATGGCTACACCTTC
TRBV5-1,.,TRBJ1-5,.,CASSLEGVKNQPQHF,TGCGCCAGCAGCTTGGAGGGGGTGAAGAATCAGCCCCAGCATTTT
TRBV18,once,TRBJ2-7,.,CASSPAADYEQYF,TGTGCCAGCTCACCGGCAGCGGACTACGAGCAGTACTTC
TRBV11-2,.,TRBJ1-2,.,CASRSGTVYGYTF,TGTGCCAGCAGGTCCGGGACGGTGTATGGCTACACCTTC
TRBV7-8,.,TRBJ2-7,TRBD2,CASSFGGVYEQYF,TGTGCCAGCAGCTTCGGGGGGGTTTACGAGCAGTACTTC
TRBV6-5,few,TRBJ2-1,.,CASSYLQGEQFF,TGTGCCAGCAGTTACTTACAGGGTGAGCAGTTCTTC
TRBV5-1,.,TRBJ2-2,TRBD1,CASSFEQGGRTGELFF,TGCGCCAGCAGCTTCGAACAGGGGGGACGAACCGGGGAGCTGTTTTTT
TRBV6-1,once,TRBJ2-5,.,CASSETVTKETQYF,TGTGCCAGCAGTGAAACGGTGACAAAAGAGACCCAGTACTTC
TRBV19,.,TRBJ1-1,TRBD1,CASTIQGARTEAFF,TGTGCCAGTACCATACAGGGGGCGCGGACTGAAGCTTTCTTT